This T cell receptor (beta chain) was observed in a study of cytomegalovirus exposure and HLA in healthy donors. Across the study: Roughly 80% of more than 300 genotyped donors fell in the Caucasian-associated ancestry cluster. Study results and limitations: As was reported, the HLA-A and HLA-B alleles of most subjects were accurately predicted from TCR beta sequences.

The germline CDR1 and CDR2 sequences are SGHRS and YFSETQ. V was pared by 4 bases and J by 4 bases, with 9 bases between. This CDR3 region has 13 residues. The PCR ran on 60 Vbeta and 13 Jbeta primers. Generated by immunoSEQ multiplex PCR, the TCRdb table keeps only in-frame clones and is missing some. The data show more than 150,000 clones, approximately 84% seen once. In this sample, this clone turned up a few times. Its antigen is not identified. The clonotype comes from a man aged 45-65 years in good health and CMV-seronegative. The chain uses TRBV5-1 and TRBJ1-3, with D possibly matching TRBD1 (5 bases). Sequencing was done on a sample of PBMCs. The CDR3 sequence: CASSPGGGNTIYF. The DNA of the CDR3 is TGCGCCAGCAGCCCGGGGGGAGGAAACACCATATATTTT.